These 17 T cell receptor beta chains originate from one sample sequenced in a study of blood T cell repertoires in COVID-19. Profiling relied on immunoSEQ multiplex PCR, and the TCRdb table lists in-frame clones only, not all of them. The table records about 83,000 clones, roughly 80% of them present only once. The sequenced sample consisted of peripheral blood. Receptors were obtained from a woman aged 80 or over with acute or convalescent COVID-19.

The chain combines TRBV14 with TRBJ2-2; tentative D call: TRBD1 (5 bases). Germline V gene lookup returns CDR1 SGHDN and CDR2 FVKESK. The CDR3 extends over 16 amino acids. V was clipped by 4 bases and J by 1 base, with 13 bases between them. The CDR3 region has the DNA TGTGCCAGCAGCCCGCACAGGACGGTGAACACCGGGGAGCTGTTTTTT. This encodes CASSPHRTVNTGELFF. The full variable domain, rest sourced from reference TRBV14 and TRBJ2-2, is EAGVTQFPSHSVIEKGQTVTLRCDPISGHDNLYWYRRVMGKEIKFLLHFVKESKQDESGMPNNRFLAERTGGTYSTLKVQPAELEDSGVYFCASSPHRTVNTGELFFGEGSRLTVL.

This clone was observed a few times. V gene TRBV9 combines with J gene TRBJ1-5, with D tentatively TRBD1 (6 bases). V was shortened by 4 bases and J by 4 bases, with 18 bases between the two germline ends. The CDR3 totals 16 residues. The germline V gene encodes CDR1 SGDLS and CDR2 YYNGEE. The CDR3 spells CASSPRGRESNQPQHF. In DNA form, the CDR3 reads TGTGCCAGCAGCCCCAGGGGCAGGGAGTCGAATCAGCCCCAGCATTTT.

The V and J genes are TRBV6-2 or TRBV6-3 and TRBJ2-1, with 14 bases fitting TRBD2. The CDR3 loop spans 14 amino acids. With 5 bases clipped from V and 13 bases from J, the junction kept 7 bases outside the gene matches. Germline V CDR1 and CDR2: MNHEY, SVGEGT. This CDR3 is CASSKTSGGAGQFF. CDR3 DNA: TGTGCCAGCAGTAAGACTAGCGGGGGGGCCGGACAGTTCTTC.

The chain carries TRBV18 and TRBJ2-5, with D uncertain. Trimming cost V 4 bases and J 4 bases, with 10 bases left between them. The CDR3 has 13 amino acids. CDR1 is KGHSH, CDR2 LQKENI, per germline. The CDR3 region is CASSHVPGETQYF. The CDR3 DNA reads as TGTGCCAGCTCACACGTTCCGGGAGAGACCCAGTACTTC.

The CDR3 DNA reads as TGTGCCAGCAGTTTAGAGGGCCCCCCCTACGAGCAGTACTTC. Translation gives CASSLEGPPYEQYF. The chain has TRBV27 and TRBJ2-7, with D possibly matching TRBD2 (5 bases). Trimming removed 2 bases at V and 2 bases at J, with 10 bases between. Germline-derived CDR1 and CDR2 are MNHEY and SMNVEV (reference sequence). The CDR3 covers 14 residues.

The chain combines TRBV28 with TRBJ1-1, with D perhaps matching TRBD1 (6 bases). Deletions cut 3 bases from V and 1 base from J, with 12 bases between. The CDR3 has 15 amino acids. Germline-derived CDR1 and CDR2 are MDHEN and SYDVKM. CDR3 protein: CASSFLPGANTEAFF. CDR3 DNA sequence: TGTGCCAGCAGTTTCCTTCCAGGGGCGAACACTGAAGCTTTCTTT.

The chain links TRBV7-2 to TRBJ2-2; possible D gene TRBD1, 7 bases. The length of the CDR3 is 16 residues. Germline values: CDR1 SGHTA, CDR2 FQGNSA. V was pared by 1 base and J by 2 bases, with 11 bases between. CDR3 loop: CASSLGRGLNTGELFF. In DNA, the CDR3 is TGTGCCAGCAGCTTAGGGAGGGGGCTTAACACCGGGGAGCTGTTTTTT.

The CDR3 DNA reads as TGTGCCAGCAGTTACTCGACAAAGGGGACAGATACGCAGTATTTT. This gives the protein CASSYSTKGTDTQYF. The chain recombines TRBV6-5 with TRBJ2-3, with D possibly TRBD1 on 5 matching bases. V lost 0 bases and J 3 bases, leaving 10 bases between the germline ends. The CDR3 is 15 amino acids. CDR1 and CDR2 from the germline V gene are MNHEY and SVGAGI.

The V gene is TRBV7-9, the J gene TRBJ2-1; D may be TRBD1 (5 bases). The CDR3 runs 15 residues. In germline, CDR1 is SEHNR, CDR2 FQNEAQ (reference sequence). Trimming removed 1 base from V and 6 bases from J, with 13 bases in between. The CDR3 protein is CASSLELTAFNEQFF. The DNA for the CDR3 is TGTGCCAGCAGCTTAGAGTTGACAGCCTTCAATGAGCAGTTCTTC.

The chain joins TRBV7-9 to TRBJ1-5, with a weak D call TRBD1 (5 bases). Per the germline V gene, CDR1 is SEHNR and CDR2 is FQNEAQ (reference sequence). The CDR3 runs to 14 residues. V lost 5 bases to trimming and J lost 10 bases, with 18 bases between them. The CDR3 loop is CASSQGAGTGPQHF. CDR3 DNA: TGTGCCAGCAGCCAGGGTGCAGGCACTGGACCCCAGCATTTT.

This clone was detected once. The V and J genes are TRBV6-6 and TRBJ2-6; tentative D call: TRBD2 (6 bases). The CDR3 runs to 15 residues. The V end lost 10 bases, the J end lost 1 base, and 14 bases lay between the germline ends. Germline V gene sequence: CDR1 MNHNY, CDR2 SVGAGI (reference sequence). This chain's CDR3 is CATPRGDSGANVLTF. As DNA, the CDR3 is TGTGCCACCCCTCGCGGGGATTCTGGGGCCAACGTCCTGACTTTC.

This rearrangement joins TRBV2 to TRBJ1-3; D is undetermined. The CDR3 totals 12 residues. Germline loops: CDR1 SNHLY, CDR2 FYNNEI. V was clipped by 9 bases and J by 4 bases, with 10 bases between them. As DNA, the CDR3 is TGTGCCAGAGCCCTTTTGGGAAACACCATATATTTT. This translates into CARALLGNTIYF.

The count of this clone is one. V gene TRBV5-6 combines with J gene TRBJ2-7; 9 bases agree with TRBD1. V dropped 0 bases and J dropped 4; count of bases not matched to a gene: 5. The V gene's germline CDR1 is SGHDT and CDR2 YYEEEE. The CDR3 runs 15 residues. The CDR3 DNA sequence: TGTGCCAGCAGCTTGGAAGGGACAGGGAAATACGAGCAGTACTTC. Translated: CASSLEGTGKYEQYF.

The chain links TRBV9 to TRBJ2-5; possible D gene TRBD2, 8 bases. CDR1 is SGDLS and CDR2 is YYNGEE in the germline V gene. The CDR3 covers 14 residues. The ends were cut back, 6 bases at V and 3 bases at J, with 15 bases in the middle. This CDR3 is CASTGGGREETQYF. The DNA of the CDR3 is TGTGCCAGCACGGGAGGGGGCCGAGAAGAGACCCAGTACTTC.

The chain recombines TRBV19 with TRBJ1-1; D gene unclear. The CDR3 has 11 amino acids. CDR1 and CDR2 (germline): LNHDA, SQIVND (reference sequence). V gave up 3 bases and J gave up 7 bases, with 6 bases separating them. CDR3 sequence reads: CASSIGGEAFF. CDR3 nucleotide sequence: TGTGCCAGTAGTATTGGCGGTGAAGCTTTCTTT. Complete variable domain (other parts from reference TRBV19 and TRBJ1-1): DGGITQSPKYLFRKEGQNVTLSCEQNLNHDAMYWYRQDPGQGLRLIYYSQIVNDFQKGDIAEGYSVSREKKESFPLTVTSAQKNPTAFYLCASSIGGEAFFGQGTRLTVV.

This clone was counted once. This sequence joins TRBV7-6 and TRBJ2-5; possibly TRBD2 for D (6 bases). Germline loops: CDR1 SGHVS, CDR2 FNYEAQ. The V and J ends lost 5 bases and 3 bases respectively, with 16 bases between them. The CDR3 runs to 15 residues. The CDR3 region has the DNA TGTGCCAGCAGCGTAAACCCGGAGGGGAAAGAGACCCAGTACTTC. Protein: CASSVNPEGKETQYF.

The genes are TRBV15 and TRBJ2-2; the D is unclear. This CDR3 has 17 residues. The germline gives CDR1 LNHNV, CDR2 YYDKDF (reference sequence). V was shortened by 0 bases and J by 0 bases, with 11 bases between the two germline ends. The CDR3 here is CATSRDWSSTNTGELFF. The CDR3 DNA reads TGTGCCACCAGCAGAGATTGGAGCAGCACGAACACCGGGGAGCTGTTTTTT.